This record covers a single TCR beta chain. Its antigen is still unknown. The input lacks base qualities; no much larger clone sits a single base away. Each collaborating institution followed its own protocols to collect whole blood in K2EDTA tubes. For TCRbeta analysis, collaborators shipped samples in one of three forms: frozen whole blood, isolated PBMCs, or DNA extracted from either of those sample types. The sample comes from a study of blood T cell repertoires in COVID-19 (TCRdb year 2020). With respect to the entire study: Samples from collaborators originated in the United States, Italy and Spain and spanned both the acute and convalescent phases of COVID-19. Samples came from the ongoing ImmuneRACE study (first 160 participants) plus 1,254 subjects from 6 global collaborators. Deeply sampled blood TCRbeta repertoires from subjects exposed to, actively infected with, or recovered from COVID-19 were included in the dataset. Where HLA class I and class II types were available, the types were taken from metadata supplied by the sample provider, not from assay-based typing. Sample metadata almost always included a de-identified subject ID, COVID-19 status, age in years and sex. The repertoires were released in a freely available public database intended as a resource for research on the immune response to SARS-CoV-2. The prospective study material was composed of cDNA or gDNA derived from T cells, B-cell-depleted T cells, or PBMCs. Study-level results and caveats: Clinical and demographic metadata were provided uncurated, with the amount varying by source and participant.

The immunoSEQ Assay, a bias-controlled multiplex PCR, was used to amplify TCRbeta CDR3 regions from genomic DNA. The paper's processing steps were these. The number of nucleated cells in each sample was estimated by amplification of reference gene primers within the assay. To quantify the absolute abundance of each unique TCRbeta CDR3 rearrangement, sequence reads were collapsed and filtered. For each sample, productive Simpson clonality was calculated as the square root of Simpson's diversity index over productive rearrangements. Sourced from immuneACCESS, this table was stored by TCRdb with only in-frame sequences that have V and J called. A share of the clones is absent; for the studies checked, an unresolved V gene accounts for under half, and the remainder has no known explanation. Clonal size and the V and J genes are those of that table, whereas D and trimming came from the DNA. The sample profile shows about 78,000 clones; around nine tenths of them were found once. Of the sample, about 2.1% is held by the ten largest clones.

Based on the germline V gene, the CDR1 and CDR2 sequences are MDHEN and SYDVKM. The CDR3 goes from the cysteine to the phenylalanine over 15 residues. The entry retains the CDR3 DNA only, 45 bases that are in frame from base 1. At the junction V is shortened by 2 bases and J by 3 bases, with 13 bases in between. The origin of this receptor is a woman aged 55 to 70 with acute or convalescent COVID-19. The chain is encoded by TRBV28 joined to TRBJ1-2; a tentative D match to TRBD1 spans 5 bases. Sequenced: peripheral blood. The CDR3 protein: CASSLPGRRDYGYTF. The DNA sequence reads TGTGCCAGCAGTTTACCAGGGCGTCGGGACTATGGCTACACCTTC.